Listed here are 16 T cell receptor beta chains from one sample, sequenced in a study of T cell repertoires in cytomegalovirus infection (dated by TCRdb to between 2019 and 2020). The treatment or condition label, as the study defines it: in vitro stimulation with specific CMV peptide epitopes to enrich CMV-specific T cells. Sequenced on an Illumina HiSeq 1500. Starting from the raw public reads, TCRdb applied fastp trimming at Q25, assembled clones with MiXCR and retained in-frame beta chains. Duplicate CDR3 protein sequences are folded into a single record with the most common DNA and genes. The sample has 27,000 or so distinct CDR3 sequences on record, 15% to 20% of them singletons. The top ten clones comprise roughly 80% of the sample. These receptors' antigens are unknown. The sample consisted of CD8+ T cells from cultured PBMCs, taken from culture after CMV antigen stimulation. All receptors derive from a human donor in good health (CMV status not recorded). Some clones in this sample may be carry-over from other donors' samples.

The CDR3 protein is CASSFFPDTQYF. The CDR3 DNA is TGTGCCAGCAGCTTCTTTCCCGATACGCAGTATTTT. The chain combines TRBV7-2 with TRBJ2-3; no clear D gene. V dropped 3 bases and J dropped 6 bases, with 7 bases sitting between them. This CDR3 has 12 amino acids. Germline V gene lookup returns CDR1 SGHTA and CDR2 FQGNSA. Full variable domain (outside the CDR3, taken from reference TRBV7-2 and TRBJ2-3): GAGVSQSPSNKVTEKGKDVELRCDPISGHTALYWYRQSLGQGLEFLIYFQGNSAPDKSGLPSDRFSAERTGGSVSTLTIQRTQQEDSAVYLCASSFFPDTQYFGPGTRLTVL.

About this clonotype: In this CDR3 the conserved last residue, phenylalanine or tryptophan, is missing, so a read error is likely. This chain's CDR3 is CASSPRGEHNQPQHL. The CDR3 nucleotides read TGTGCCAGCAGTCCCAGGGGGGAACACAATCAGCCCCAGCATTTA. The chain links TRBV6-2 or TRBV6-3 to TRBJ1-5; TRBD1 aligns across 7 bases. This CDR3 is 15 amino acids long. Germline lookup yields CDR1 MNHEY and CDR2 SVGEGT. V shed 5 bases, J shed 3 bases, and the junction held 7 bases outside the gene matches.

This chain connects TRBV7-2 to TRBJ2-7, with 12 bases matching TRBD1. The junction had 8 bases not matched to a gene; V was cut back by 4 bases and J by 4 bases. The length of the CDR3 is 16 residues. CDR1 and CDR2 (germline): SGHTA, FQGNSA. CDR3 nucleotide sequence: TGTGCCAGCAGCTCCTGGGACAGGGGGCGTTTGTACGAGCAGTACTTC. Protein sequence: CASSSWDRGRLYEQYF.

This clonotype was detected only a few times. CDR3 DNA: TGTGCCAGCAGCCCCTATCTAGACCAAGAGACCCAGTACTTC. This translates into CASSPYLDQETQYF. This chain links TRBV7-9 with TRBJ2-5; D gene ambiguous. Trimming pared 5 bases from V and 0 bases from J, leaving 10 bases between. This CDR3 comprises 14 residues. Germline loops: CDR1 SEHNR, CDR2 FQNEAQ (reference sequence).

This clonotype showed up just a few times. The genes are TRBV6-6 and TRBJ1-5; D not certain. The CDR3 is 14 amino acids. CDR1 and CDR2 (germline): MNHNY, SVGAGI (reference sequence). Trimming took 7 bases from V and 3 from J, leaving 13 bases between them. The CDR3 is CASTPLTSNQPQHF. Written as DNA, the CDR3 is TGTGCCAGCACCCCCCTGACCTCCAATCAGCCCCAGCATTTT.

The chain combines TRBV7-8 with TRBJ1-2; D unclear. The germline V gene has CDR1 SGHVS and CDR2 FQNEAQ. The V and J ends lost 1 base and 4 bases respectively, with 7 bases between them. The length of the CDR3 is 13 residues. CDR3 DNA sequence: TGTGCCAGCAGCTTAGGGGCATTCTATGGCTACACCTTC. The encoded protein is CASSLGAFYGYTF.

This chain uses TRBV7-8 with TRBJ2-3, with 9 bases lining up with TRBD1. The trim removed 0 bases at V and 3 bases at J, leaving 13 bases unmatched. This CDR3 comprises 19 residues. Per the germline V gene, CDR1 is SGHVS and CDR2 is FQNEAQ. The CDR3, as DNA: TGTGCCAGCAGCTTAGCGGCCGTGGGGGGACAGGGAGAGACAGATACGCAGTATTTT. It codes for CASSLAAVGGQGETDTQYF.

This clonotype is a singleton in its sample. The chain employs TRBV5-5 and TRBJ2-2; D uncertain. V shed 0 bases and J shed 1 base, with 10 bases lying between them. This CDR3 contains 16 residues. CDR1 SGHKS and CDR2 YYEKEE come from the germline V gene (reference sequence). This CDR3 reads CASSLGVPVNTGELFF. In DNA, the CDR3 is TGTGCCAGCAGCTTGGGGGTGCCAGTGAACACCGGGGAGCTGTTTTTT.

The gene calls are TRBV20-1 and TRBJ2-7, with D possibly matching TRBD1 (6 bases). Trimming pared 2 bases from V and 3 bases from J, leaving 11 bases between. The CDR3 covers 13 residues. Germline-derived CDR1 and CDR2 are DFQATT and SNEGSKA (reference sequence). The CDR3 nucleotides are TGCAGTGCTAGAACCGGGACAAACTACGAGCAGTACTTC. Its protein product is CSARTGTNYEQYF.

This clonotype has only a few counts. V usage is TRBV7-2 and J usage is TRBJ2-1, with D unresolved. V was trimmed by 5 bases and J by 9 bases, leaving 14 bases between them. The germline gives CDR1 SGHTA, CDR2 FQGNSA. This CDR3 is 13 amino acids long. CDR3 sequence (DNA): TGTGCCAGCAGCGCCTTTCTAGTCGTTGAGCAGTTCTTC. Translated, it gives CASSAFLVVEQFF.

This clonotype came up many times. The rearrangement uses TRBV7-9 and TRBJ2-1, with 7 positions matching TRBD1. The germline V gene encodes CDR1 SEHNR and CDR2 FQNEAQ (reference sequence). With V trimmed by 0 bases and J by 4 bases, 6 bases remained unmatched. CDR3 length: 16 amino acids. CDR3 protein: CASSLASSRGYNEQFF. For the CDR3, the DNA is TGTGCCAGCAGCTTAGCGTCTAGCAGGGGGTACAATGAGCAGTTCTTC.

J is TRBJ1-1 and V is TRBV19; 8 bases agree with TRBD1. Per the germline V gene, CDR1 is LNHDA and CDR2 is SQIVND (reference sequence). The CDR3 spans 15 residues. Losses at the gene ends were 5 bases for V and 0 bases for J; bases not matched to a gene: 5. The CDR3 loop is CASSVGTGMNTEAFF. In DNA form, the CDR3 reads TGTGCCAGTAGTGTCGGGACAGGTATGAACACTGAAGCTTTCTTT. Together with reference TRBV19 and TRBJ1-1, the CDR3 gives the full variable domain: DGGITQSPKYLFRKEGQNVTLSCEQNLNHDAMYWYRQDPGQGLRLIYYSQIVNDFQKGDIAEGYSVSREKKESFPLTVTSAQKNPTAFYLCASSVGTGMNTEAFFGQGTRLTVV.

The chain is built from TRBV24-1 and TRBJ2-2; weak D call: TRBD1 (6 bases). Trimming removed 1 base from V and 8 bases from J, with 7 bases in between. The length of the CDR3 is 13 residues. CDR1 and CDR2 (germline): KGHDR, SFDVKD. The CDR3 DNA reads as TGTGCCACCAGTGATTTAGGGACAGGGGAGCTGTTTTTT. Protein sequence: CATSDLGTGELFF.

The chain combines TRBV5-1 with TRBJ1-1, with 7 bases matching TRBD1. The CDR3 spans 15 residues. Per germline, CDR1 SGHRS and CDR2 YFSETQ. V was clipped by 0 bases and J by 0 bases; unmatched bases: 2. The CDR3 sequence: CASSLVQGMNTEAFF. The DNA for the CDR3 is TGCGCCAGCAGCTTGGTACAGGGGATGAACACTGAAGCTTTCTTT. Complete variable domain (other parts from reference TRBV5-1 and TRBJ1-1): KAGVTQTPRYLIKTRGQQVTLSCSPISGHRSVSWYQQTPGQGLQFLFEYFSETQRNKGNFPGRFSGRQFSNSRSEMNVSTLELGDSALYLCASSLVQGMNTEAFFGQGTRLTVV.

The chain uses TRBV5-4 and TRBJ2-1; perhaps TRBD2 as D (5 bases). The length of the CDR3 is 16 residues. Germline V lookup: CDR1 SGHNT, CDR2 YYREEE (reference sequence). Trimming removed 0 bases at V and 0 bases at J, with 10 bases between. The CDR3 sequence: CASSLAPDYSYNEQFF. The CDR3 coding sequence is TGTGCCAGCAGCTTGGCTCCAGACTACTCCTACAATGAGCAGTTCTTC.

The J gene is TRBJ1-5, the V gene TRBV7-9; D not resolved. The CDR3 contains 13 residues. V was shortened by 5 bases and J by 5 bases, with 10 bases between the two germline ends. CDR1 and CDR2 from the germline V gene are SEHNR and FQNEAQ (reference sequence). CDR3 region: CASSLDRDQPQHF. DNA of the CDR3: TGTGCCAGCAGCCTGGACCGTGATCAGCCCCAGCATTTT.